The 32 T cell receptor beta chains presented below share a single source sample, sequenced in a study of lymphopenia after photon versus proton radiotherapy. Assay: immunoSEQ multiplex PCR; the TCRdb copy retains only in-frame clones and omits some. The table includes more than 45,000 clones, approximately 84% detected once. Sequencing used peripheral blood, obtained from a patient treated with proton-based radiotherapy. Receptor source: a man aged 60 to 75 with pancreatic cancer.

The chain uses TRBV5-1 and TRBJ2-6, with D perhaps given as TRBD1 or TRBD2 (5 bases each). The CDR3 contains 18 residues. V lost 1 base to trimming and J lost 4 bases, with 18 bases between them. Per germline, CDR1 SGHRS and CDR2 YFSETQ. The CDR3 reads CASSLYFSGTGGANVLTF. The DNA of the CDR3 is TGCGCCAGCAGCTTGTACTTTTCAGGGACGGGAGGGGCCAACGTCCTGACTTTC.

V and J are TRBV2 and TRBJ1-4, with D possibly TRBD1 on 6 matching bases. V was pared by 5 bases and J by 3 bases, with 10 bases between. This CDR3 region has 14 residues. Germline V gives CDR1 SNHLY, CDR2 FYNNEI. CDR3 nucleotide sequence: TGTGCCAGCAGTTCGGGGGCGGCTAATGAAAAACTGTTTTTT. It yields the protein CASSSGAANEKLFF.

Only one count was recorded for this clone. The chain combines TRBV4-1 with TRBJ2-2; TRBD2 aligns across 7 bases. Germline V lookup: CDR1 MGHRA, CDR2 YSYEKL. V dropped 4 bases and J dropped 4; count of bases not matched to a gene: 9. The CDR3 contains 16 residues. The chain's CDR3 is CASSPIAGLSTGELFF. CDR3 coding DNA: TGCGCCAGCAGCCCGATAGCGGGTTTAAGCACCGGGGAGCTGTTTTTT.

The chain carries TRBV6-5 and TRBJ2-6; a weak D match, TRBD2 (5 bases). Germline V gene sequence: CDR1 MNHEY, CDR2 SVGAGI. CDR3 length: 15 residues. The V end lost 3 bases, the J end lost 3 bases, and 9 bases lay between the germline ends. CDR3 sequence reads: CASSYKGVGANVLTF. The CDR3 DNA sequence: TGTGCCAGCAGTTATAAGGGAGTTGGGGCCAACGTCCTGACTTTC.

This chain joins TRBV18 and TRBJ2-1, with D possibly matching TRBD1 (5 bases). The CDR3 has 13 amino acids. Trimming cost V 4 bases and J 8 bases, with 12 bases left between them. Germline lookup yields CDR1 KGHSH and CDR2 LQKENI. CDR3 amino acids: CASSLQGFDEQFF. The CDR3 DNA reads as TGTGCCAGCTCACTTCAGGGTTTCGATGAGCAGTTCTTC.

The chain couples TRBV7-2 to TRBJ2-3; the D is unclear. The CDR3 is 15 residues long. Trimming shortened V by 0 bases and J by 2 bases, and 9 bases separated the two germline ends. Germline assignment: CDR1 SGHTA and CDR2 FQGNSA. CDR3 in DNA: TGTGCCAGCAGCTTAGCAGGCCTTAACACAGATACGCAGTATTTT. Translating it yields CASSLAGLNTDTQYF.

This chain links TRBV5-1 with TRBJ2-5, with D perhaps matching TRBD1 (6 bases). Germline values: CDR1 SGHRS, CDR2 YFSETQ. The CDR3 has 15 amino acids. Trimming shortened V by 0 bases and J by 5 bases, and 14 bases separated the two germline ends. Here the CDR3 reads CASSLVMGARETQYF. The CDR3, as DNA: TGCGCCAGCAGCTTGGTTATGGGGGCACGGGAGACCCAGTACTTC. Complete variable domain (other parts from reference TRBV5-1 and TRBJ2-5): KAGVTQTPRYLIKTRGQQVTLSCSPISGHRSVSWYQQTPGQGLQFLFEYFSETQRNKGNFPGRFSGRQFSNSRSEMNVSTLELGDSALYLCASSLVMGARETQYFGPGTRLLVL.

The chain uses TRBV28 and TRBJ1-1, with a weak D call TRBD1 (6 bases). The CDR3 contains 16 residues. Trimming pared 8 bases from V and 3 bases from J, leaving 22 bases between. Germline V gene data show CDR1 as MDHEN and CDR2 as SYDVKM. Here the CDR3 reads CASRPVLGAGDTEAFF. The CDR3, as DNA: TGTGCCAGCCGTCCCGTTTTGGGGGCGGGGGACACTGAAGCTTTCTTT.

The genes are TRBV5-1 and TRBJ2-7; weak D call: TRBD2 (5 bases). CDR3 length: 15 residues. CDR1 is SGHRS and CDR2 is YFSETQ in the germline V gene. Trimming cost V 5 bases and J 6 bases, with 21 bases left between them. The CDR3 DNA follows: TGCGCCAGCAGTAAAAGTGTGGGCGGGCCTGGCGAGCAGTACTTC. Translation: CASSKSVGGPGEQYF.

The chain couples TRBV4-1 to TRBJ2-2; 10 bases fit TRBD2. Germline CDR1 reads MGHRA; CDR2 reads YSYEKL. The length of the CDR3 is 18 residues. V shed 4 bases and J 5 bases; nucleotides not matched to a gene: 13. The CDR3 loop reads CASSRGPVAGGRTGELFF. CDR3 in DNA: TGCGCCAGCAGCCGGGGGCCCGTAGCGGGAGGAAGGACCGGGGAGCTGTTTTTT.

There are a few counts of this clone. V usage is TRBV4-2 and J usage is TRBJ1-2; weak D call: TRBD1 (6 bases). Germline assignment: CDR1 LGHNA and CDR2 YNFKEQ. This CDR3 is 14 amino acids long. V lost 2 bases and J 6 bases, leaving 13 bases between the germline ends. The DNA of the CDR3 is TGTGCCAGCAGCCAATGGGACACCATGGATGGCTACACCTTC. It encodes CASSQWDTMDGYTF.

CDR3 loop: CASSERTSGGYNEQFF. CDR3 DNA sequence: TGTGCCAGCAGCGAAAGGACTAGCGGGGGCTACAATGAGCAGTTCTTC. The rearrangement joins TRBV4-2 to TRBJ2-1; 13 bases are a match to TRBD2. The CDR3 contains 16 residues. The V and J ends lost 5 bases and 3 bases, in that order; junction bases with no gene match: 4. From germline, CDR1 is LGHNA and CDR2 YNFKEQ.

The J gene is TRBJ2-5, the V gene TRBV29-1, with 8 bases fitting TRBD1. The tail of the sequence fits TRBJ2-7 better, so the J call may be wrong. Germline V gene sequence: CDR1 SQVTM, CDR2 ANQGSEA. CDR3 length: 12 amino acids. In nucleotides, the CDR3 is TGCAGCGTGTGGACAGGGCGCTACGAGCAGTACTTC. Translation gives CSVWTGRYEQYF.

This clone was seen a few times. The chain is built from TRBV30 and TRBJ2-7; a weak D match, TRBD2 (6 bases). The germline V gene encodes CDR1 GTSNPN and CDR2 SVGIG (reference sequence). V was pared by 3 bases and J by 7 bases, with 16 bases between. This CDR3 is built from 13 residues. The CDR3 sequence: CAWSIAAGSEQYF. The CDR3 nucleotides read TGTGCCTGGAGCATAGCGGCCGGGTCAGAGCAGTACTTC.

The CDR3 spells CASSEGLAGGNEQFF. CDR3 DNA sequence: TGTGCCAGCAGTGAGGGTCTAGCGGGAGGCAATGAGCAGTTCTTC. The V gene is TRBV2, the J gene TRBJ2-1; 11 bases fit TRBD2. The CDR3 is made up of 15 amino acids. Germline V gene lookup returns CDR1 SNHLY and CDR2 FYNNEI. The junction had 4 bases not matched to a gene; V was cut back by 3 bases and J by 6 bases.

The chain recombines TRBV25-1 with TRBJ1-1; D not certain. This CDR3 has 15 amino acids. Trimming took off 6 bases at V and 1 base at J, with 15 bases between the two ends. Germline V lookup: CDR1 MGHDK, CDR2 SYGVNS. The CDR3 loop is CASRGVGSWNTEAFF. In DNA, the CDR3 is TGTGCCAGCAGAGGAGTGGGCTCTTGGAACACTGAAGCTTTCTTT.

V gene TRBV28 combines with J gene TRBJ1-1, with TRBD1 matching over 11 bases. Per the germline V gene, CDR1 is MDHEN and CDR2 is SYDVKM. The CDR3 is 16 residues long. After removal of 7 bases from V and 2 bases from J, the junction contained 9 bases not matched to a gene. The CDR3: CASIGQGAADNTEAFF. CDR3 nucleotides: TGTGCCAGCATTGGACAGGGGGCGGCCGATAACACTGAAGCTTTCTTT.

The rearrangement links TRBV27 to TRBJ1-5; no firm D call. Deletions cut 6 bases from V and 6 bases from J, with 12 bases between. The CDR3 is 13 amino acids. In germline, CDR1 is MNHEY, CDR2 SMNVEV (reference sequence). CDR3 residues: CASSLRERQPQHF. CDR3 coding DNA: TGTGCCAGCAGCCTCCGGGAACGTCAGCCCCAGCATTTT.

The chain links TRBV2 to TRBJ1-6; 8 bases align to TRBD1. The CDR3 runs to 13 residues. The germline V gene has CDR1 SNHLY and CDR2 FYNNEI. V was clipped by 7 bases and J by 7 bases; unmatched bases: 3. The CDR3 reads CASNTGGNSPLHF. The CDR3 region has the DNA TGTGCCAGCAATACAGGGGGAAATTCACCCCTCCACTTT.

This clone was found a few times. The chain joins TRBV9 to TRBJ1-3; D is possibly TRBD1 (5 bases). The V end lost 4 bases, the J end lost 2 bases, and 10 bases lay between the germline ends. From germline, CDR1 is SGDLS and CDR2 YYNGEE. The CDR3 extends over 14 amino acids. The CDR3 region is CASSPGGAGNTIYF. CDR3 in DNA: TGTGCCAGCAGCCCTGGGGGAGCTGGAAACACCATATATTTT.

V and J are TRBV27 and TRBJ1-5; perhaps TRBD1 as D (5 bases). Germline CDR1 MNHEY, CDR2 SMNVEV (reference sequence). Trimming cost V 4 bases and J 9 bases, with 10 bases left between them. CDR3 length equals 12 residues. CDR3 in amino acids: CASSSGGGPQHF. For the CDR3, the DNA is TGTGCCAGCAGTTCTGGGGGTGGGCCCCAGCATTTT.

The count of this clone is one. The CDR3 DNA reads TGCAGCGACCGAAATAGCGCAGATACGCAGTATTTT. It yields the protein CSDRNSADTQYF. V gene TRBV29-1 combines with J gene TRBJ2-3; D perhaps matches TRBD2 (5 bases). The V gene's germline CDR1 is SQVTM and CDR2 ANQGSEA. This CDR3 region has 12 residues. Trimming left V 7 bases short and J 4 bases short, with 12 bases between.

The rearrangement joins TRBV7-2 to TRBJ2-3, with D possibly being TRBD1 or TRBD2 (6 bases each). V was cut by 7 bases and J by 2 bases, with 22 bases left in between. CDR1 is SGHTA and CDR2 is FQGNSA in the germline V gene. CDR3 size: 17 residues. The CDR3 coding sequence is TGTGCCAGCACCAACCGATTGGGGGGCCTTGTCACAGATACGCAGTATTTT. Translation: CASTNRLGGLVTDTQYF.

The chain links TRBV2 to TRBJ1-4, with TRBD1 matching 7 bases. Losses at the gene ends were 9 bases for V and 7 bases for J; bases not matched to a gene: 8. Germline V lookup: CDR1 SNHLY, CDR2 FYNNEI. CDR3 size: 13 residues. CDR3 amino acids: CASSTGRGEKLFF. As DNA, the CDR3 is TGTGCCAGTTCGACAGGGCGGGGTGAAAAACTGTTTTTT.

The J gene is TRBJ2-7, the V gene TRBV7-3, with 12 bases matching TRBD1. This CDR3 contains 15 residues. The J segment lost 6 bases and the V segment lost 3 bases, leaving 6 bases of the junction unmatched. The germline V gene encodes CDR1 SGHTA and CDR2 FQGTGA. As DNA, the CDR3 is TGTGCCAGCAGCTTCGCCGGGACAGGGGGCTTCGAGCAGTACTTC. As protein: CASSFAGTGGFEQYF. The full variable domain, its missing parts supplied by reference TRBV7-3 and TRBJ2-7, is GAGVSQTPSNKVTEKGKYVELRCDPISGHTALYWYRQSLGQGPEFLIYFQGTGAADDSGLPNDRFFAVRPEGSVSTLKIQRTERGDSAVYLCASSFAGTGGFEQYFGPGTRLTVT.

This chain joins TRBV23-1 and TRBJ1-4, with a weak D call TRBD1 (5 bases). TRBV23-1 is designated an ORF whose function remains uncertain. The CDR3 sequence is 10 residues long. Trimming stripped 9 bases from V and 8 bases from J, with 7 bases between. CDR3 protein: CAREGEKLFF. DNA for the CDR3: TGCGCCAGGGAGGGGGAAAAACTGTTTTTT.

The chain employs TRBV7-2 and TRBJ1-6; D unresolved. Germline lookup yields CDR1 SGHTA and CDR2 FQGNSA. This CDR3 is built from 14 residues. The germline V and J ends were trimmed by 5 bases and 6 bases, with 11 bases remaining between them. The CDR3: CASSREYGNSPLHF. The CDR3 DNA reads TGTGCCAGCAGCAGGGAGTACGGTAATTCACCCCTCCACTTT.

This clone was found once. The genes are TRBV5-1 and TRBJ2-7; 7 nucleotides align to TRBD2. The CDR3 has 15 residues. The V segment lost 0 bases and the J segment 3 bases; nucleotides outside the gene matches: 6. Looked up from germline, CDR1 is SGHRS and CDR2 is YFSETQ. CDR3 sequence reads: CASSLETSRYYEQYF. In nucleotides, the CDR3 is TGCGCCAGCAGCTTGGAGACTAGCAGATACTACGAGCAGTACTTC.

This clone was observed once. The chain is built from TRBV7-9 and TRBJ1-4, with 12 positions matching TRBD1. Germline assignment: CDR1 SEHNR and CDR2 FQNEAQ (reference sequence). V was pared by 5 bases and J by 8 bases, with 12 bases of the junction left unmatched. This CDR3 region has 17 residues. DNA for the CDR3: TGTGCCAGCAGCCTAGGGACAGGGGGCGCCGTCTGGGAAAAACTGTTTTTT. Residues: CASSLGTGGAVWEKLFF.

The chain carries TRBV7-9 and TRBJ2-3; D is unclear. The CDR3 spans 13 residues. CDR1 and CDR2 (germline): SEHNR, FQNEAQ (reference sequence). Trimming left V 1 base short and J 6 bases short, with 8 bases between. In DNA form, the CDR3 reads TGTGCCAGCAGCTTAGAGGGCCGGGATACGCAGTATTTT. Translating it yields CASSLEGRDTQYF.

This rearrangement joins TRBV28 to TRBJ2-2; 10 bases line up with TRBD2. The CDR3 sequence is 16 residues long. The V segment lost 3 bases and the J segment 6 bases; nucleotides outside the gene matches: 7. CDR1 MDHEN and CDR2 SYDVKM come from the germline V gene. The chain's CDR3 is CASSFLAGVGPGELFF. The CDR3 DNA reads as TGTGCCAGCAGTTTTCTAGCGGGAGTGGGACCCGGGGAGCTGTTTTTT.

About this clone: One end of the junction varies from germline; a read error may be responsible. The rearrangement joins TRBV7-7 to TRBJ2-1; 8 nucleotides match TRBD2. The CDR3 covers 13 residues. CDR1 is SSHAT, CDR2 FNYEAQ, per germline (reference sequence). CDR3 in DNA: TGTGCTAGCAGCACCGGGAGGGGCGATGAGCAGTTCTTC. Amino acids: CASSTGRGDEQFF.